These 26 T cell receptor beta chains originate from one sample sequenced in a study of blood T cell repertoires in COVID-19. TCRdb's table, derived via immunoSEQ multiplex PCR, lists solely in-frame clones and lacks some. The sample shows approximately 200,000 clones, around nine tenths of them seen only once. What was sequenced was peripheral blood. These receptors were collected from a man aged 55-75 years who had recovered from COVID-19.

The rearrangement joins TRBV7-9 to TRBJ2-7; TRBD1 matches at 8 bases. V gave up 7 bases and J gave up 4 bases; unmatched junction bases: 9. Germline V gene sequence: CDR1 SEHNR, CDR2 FQNEAQ (reference sequence). The CDR3 length is 14 residues. The CDR3 loop reads CASNAGQGWYEQYF. CDR3 nucleotide sequence: TGTGCCAGCAACGCCGGACAGGGTTGGTACGAGCAGTACTTC. Full variable domain (missing parts from reference TRBV7-9 and TRBJ2-7): DTGVSQNPRHKITKRGQNVTFRCDPISEHNRLYWYRQTLGQGPEFLTYFQNEAQLEKSRLLSDRFSAERPKGSFSTLEIQRTEQGDSAMYLCASNAGQGWYEQYFGPGTRLTVT.

The chain is built from TRBV6-6 and TRBJ1-2; D may be TRBD1 (6 bases). The germline CDR1 and CDR2 sequences are MNHNY and SVGAGI (reference sequence). V lost 5 bases and J lost 0, with 16 bases in between. The CDR3 spans 16 residues. The CDR3 reads CASSRRGVRANYGYTF. DNA for the CDR3: TGTGCCAGCAGTCGCAGGGGTGTCAGAGCTAACTATGGCTACACCTTC.

The genes are TRBV9 and TRBJ2-5; 16 nucleotides align to TRBD2. The CDR3 runs to 19 residues. Germline assignment: CDR1 SGDLS and CDR2 YYNGEE. Trimming took 3 bases from V and 4 from J; bases not matched to a gene: 12. In DNA, the CDR3 is TGTGCCAGCAGCGCCTTCCCGGGACTAGCGGGAGGGGAAGTAGAGACCCAGTACTTC. It specifies CASSAFPGLAGGEVETQYF.

This chain's CDR3 is CASAVRLSTDTQYF. The CDR3 DNA sequence: TGTGCCAGCGCGGTTAGATTGAGCACAGATACGCAGTATTTT. The J gene is TRBJ2-3, the V gene TRBV5-4; unclear D gene. Germline V gene lookup returns CDR1 SGHNT and CDR2 YYREEE (reference sequence). Trimming took off 7 bases at V and 0 bases at J, with 12 bases between the two ends. This CDR3 spans 14 amino acids.

Remarks on this clone: This specimen includes other DNA sequences encoding the same CDR3. The chain employs TRBV11-2 and TRBJ2-1, with 7 bases matching TRBD2. Germline values: CDR1 SGHAT, CDR2 FQNNGV. The CDR3 length is 15 residues. Unmatched junction bases numbered 4, after V lost 1 base and J lost 4 bases. The CDR3 nucleotides are TGTGCCAGCAGCTTAGGGCGGGAGTCTTACAATGAGCAGTTCTTC. Amino acid sequence: CASSLGRESYNEQFF.

The V gene is TRBV27, the J gene TRBJ2-1; 11 bases align to TRBD2. This CDR3 has 15 residues. In germline, CDR1 is MNHEY, CDR2 SMNVEV (reference sequence). V lost 7 bases, J lost 4 bases, and 6 bases stayed unmatched. This CDR3 reads CASTPPSGGYNEQFF. The DNA for the CDR3 is TGTGCCAGCACCCCTCCTAGCGGGGGGTACAATGAGCAGTTCTTC.

The chain links TRBV9 to TRBJ1-2, with 11 positions matching TRBD1. Trimming took 0 bases from V and 4 from J; bases not matched to a gene: 2. Germline V CDR1 and CDR2: SGDLS, YYNGEE. This CDR3 is built from 15 residues. The CDR3 region is CASSVGTGGFYGYTF. As DNA, the CDR3 is TGTGCCAGCAGCGTAGGGACAGGGGGCTTCTATGGCTACACCTTC.

The rearrangement links TRBV5-1 to TRBJ2-7, with TRBD2 as a possible D gene (5 bases). Germline V gene lookup returns CDR1 SGHRS and CDR2 YFSETQ. V lost 4 bases and J 2 bases, leaving 16 bases between the germline ends. The CDR3 has 15 amino acids. The CDR3 coding sequence is TGCGCCAGCAGCACTAGTATGGACGGAGCCTACGAGCAGTACTTC. It is translated as CASSTSMDGAYEQYF.

The chain employs TRBV5-1 and TRBJ1-1; D possibly corresponds to TRBD1 (5 bases). The germline V gene has CDR1 SGHRS and CDR2 YFSETQ. V lost 4 bases, J lost 0 bases, and 16 bases lay in between. CDR3 length: 16 amino acids. Here the CDR3 DNA reads TGCGCCAGCAGCCGGACACCCTGGGCGATGAACACTGAAGCTTTCTTT. Residues: CASSRTPWAMNTEAFF.

The rearrangement joins TRBV19 to TRBJ1-5, with 7 bases fitting TRBD1. Germline V gene lookup returns CDR1 LNHDA and CDR2 SQIVND (reference sequence). J lost 1 base, V lost 0 bases, and 15 bases had no gene match. This CDR3 is 20 amino acids long. The CDR3 nucleotides are TGTGCCAGTAGTATAGATCCACGGAGGGGGCTTGGTGGGAGCAATCAGCCCCAGCATTTT. This gives the protein CASSIDPRRGLGGSNQPQHF.

V is TRBV7-8 and J is TRBJ1-4; a possible D gene is TRBD1 (6 bases). The CDR3 totals 16 residues. Germline CDR1 is SGHVS and CDR2 is FQNEAQ. Trimming removed 1 base from V and 2 bases from J, with 11 bases in between. The CDR3, as DNA: TGTGCCAGCAGCTTAGGGACAGCAGGCACTAATGAAAAACTGTTTTTT. Its protein is CASSLGTAGTNEKLFF.

The V and J genes are TRBV7-2 and TRBJ1-1, with a possible D match to TRBD1 (6 bases). CDR3 length equals 14 residues. The V gene lost 8 bases and the J gene lost 4 bases, with 17 bases spanning the gap. Germline CDR1 SGHTA, CDR2 FQGNSA. The CDR3 region is CASAKGGTLTEAFF. The CDR3 DNA reads TGTGCCAGCGCCAAGGGAGGGACACTCACTGAAGCTTTCTTT.

The genes are TRBV19 and TRBJ2-5; D possibly corresponds to TRBD1 (8 bases). This CDR3 has 15 amino acids. Trimming took off 3 bases at V and 5 bases at J, with 16 bases between the two ends. Germline V lookup: CDR1 LNHDA, CDR2 SQIVND (reference sequence). This CDR3 is CASSINGQGGETQYF. The CDR3 bases are TGTGCCAGTAGTATTAACGGACAGGGAGGGGAGACCCAGTACTTC.

This clone has only one observation. The chain joins TRBV18 to TRBJ2-1, with 9 bases lining up with TRBD1. CDR1 KGHSH and CDR2 LQKENI come from the germline V gene. There are 14 residues in the CDR3. The V segment lost 7 bases and the J segment 8 bases; nucleotides outside the gene matches: 9. CDR3 loop: CASYRTGVVDEQFF. CDR3 sequence (DNA): TGTGCCAGCTACAGGACAGGGGTGGTAGATGAGCAGTTCTTC.

The V and J genes are TRBV2 and TRBJ2-5, with D perhaps matching TRBD1 (6 bases). This CDR3 region has 15 residues. Germline V CDR1 and CDR2: SNHLY, FYNNEI. With 3 bases removed from V and 4 bases from J, the gap between germline ends came to 15 bases. DNA of the CDR3: TGTGCCAGCAGTGAGGCAGGGGCGCTAGCAGAGACCCAGTACTTC. Its protein product is CASSEAGALAETQYF.

The chain combines TRBV9 with TRBJ2-2; D gene unclear. Germline V gene data show CDR1 as SGDLS and CDR2 as YYNGEE. V was trimmed by 0 bases and J by 4 bases, leaving 16 bases between them. There are 17 residues in the CDR3. In DNA, the CDR3 is TGTGCCAGCAGCGTAGACCCGCATGCCGCCGGCACCGGGGAGCTGTTTTTT. Translated: CASSVDPHAAGTGELFF.

J is TRBJ2-1 and V is TRBV5-1, with 9 bases matching TRBD1. The germline V gene has CDR1 SGHRS and CDR2 YFSETQ. The J segment lost 7 bases and the V segment lost 4 bases, leaving 9 bases of the junction unmatched. The length of the CDR3 is 15 residues. CDR3 sequence (DNA): TGCGCCAGCAGCGACGAGGGACAGGGAAAGAATGAGCAGTTCTTC. Encoded protein: CASSDEGQGKNEQFF. Full variable domain (missing parts from reference TRBV5-1 and TRBJ2-1): KAGVTQTPRYLIKTRGQQVTLSCSPISGHRSVSWYQQTPGQGLQFLFEYFSETQRNKGNFPGRFSGRQFSNSRSEMNVSTLELGDSALYLCASSDEGQGKNEQFFGPGTRLTVL.

The chain is built from TRBV24-1 and TRBJ2-5, with a tentative D call TRBD2 (5 bases). Trimming removed 8 bases from V and 4 bases from J, with 13 bases in between. Germline CDR1 reads KGHDR; CDR2 reads SFDVKD. This CDR3 is built from 13 residues. The CDR3 reads CATTSDLGETQYF. CDR3 sequence (DNA): TGTGCCACCACCTCGGACTTGGGAGAGACCCAGTACTTC.

The chain links TRBV27 to TRBJ2-3, with 8 bases fitting TRBD2. V was clipped by 5 bases and J by 1 base; unmatched bases: 2. The CDR3 spans 14 residues. Germline V gene data show CDR1 as MNHEY and CDR2 as SMNVEV (reference sequence). The chain's CDR3 is CASSLSGGTDTQYF. Written as DNA, the CDR3 is TGTGCCAGCAGTCTTAGCGGGGGCACAGATACGCAGTATTTT.

The J gene is TRBJ2-5, the V gene TRBV3-1 (or the pseudogene TRBV3-2); maybe TRBD2 (6 bases). Between the trimmed V and J ends, which lost 2 bases and 5 bases, there was a span of 12 bases. Looked up from germline, CDR1 is LGHDT and CDR2 is YNNKEL (reference sequence). This CDR3 spans 14 amino acids. The CDR3 bases are TGTGCCAGCAGCCAAAGGTCGGGGAGGGAGACCCAGTACTTC. This sequence encodes CASSQRSGRETQYF.

The chain couples TRBV6-2 or TRBV6-3 to TRBJ1-5; possibly TRBD1 for D (5 bases). This CDR3 has 13 residues. Germline assignment: CDR1 MNHEY and CDR2 SVGEGT. V was clipped by 0 bases and J by 7 bases, with 7 bases between them. The CDR3 reads CASSYSKGQPQHF. CDR3 DNA: TGTGCCAGCAGTTACTCGAAGGGGCAGCCCCAGCATTTT.

V gene TRBV18 combines with J gene TRBJ1-5, with TRBD1 as a possible D gene (6 bases). The CDR3 sequence is 16 residues long. Germline V gene lookup returns CDR1 KGHSH and CDR2 LQKENI. V lost 0 bases and J lost 1, with 10 bases in between. CDR3 residues: CASSPPGGGSNQPQHF. The CDR3 DNA reads TGTGCCAGCTCACCACCGGGAGGGGGGAGCAATCAGCCCCAGCATTTT. Combining the CDR3 with reference TRBV18 and TRBJ1-5 gives the whole variable domain NAGVMQNPRHLVRRRGQEARLRCSPMKGHSHVYWYRQLPEEGLKFMVYLQKENIIDESGMPKERFSAEFPKEGPSILRIQQVVRGDSAAYFCASSPPGGGSNQPQHFGDGTRLSIL.

The J gene is TRBJ2-2, the V gene TRBV7-2; D is uncertain. Between the trimmed V and J ends, which lost 0 bases and 6 bases, there was a span of 5 bases. This CDR3 has 13 amino acids. The germline CDR1 and CDR2 sequences are SGHTA and FQGNSA. In nucleotides, the CDR3 is TGTGCCAGCAGCTTAGCGTCGGCCGGGGAGCTGTTTTTT. The encoded protein is CASSLASAGELFF.

The chain carries TRBV3-1 (or the pseudogene TRBV3-2) and TRBJ2-1; 11 bases line up with TRBD2. V lost 4 bases to trimming and J lost 9 bases; unmatched junction nucleotides: 5. The germline V gene has CDR1 LGHDT and CDR2 YNNKEL (reference sequence). The CDR3 has 14 residues. The CDR3 sequence: CASSPGTSGREQFF. The DNA of the CDR3 is TGTGCCAGCAGCCCCGGGACTAGCGGTCGTGAGCAGTTCTTC.

The V and J genes are TRBV15 and TRBJ2-5, with D perhaps matching TRBD1 (6 bases). V was trimmed by 1 base and J by 5 bases, leaving 17 bases between them. There are 16 residues in the CDR3. The germline V gene has CDR1 LNHNV and CDR2 YYDKDF (reference sequence). CDR3 protein: CATSRVGGITGETQYF. CDR3 DNA: TGTGCCACCAGCAGAGTCGGTGGGATCACAGGGGAGACCCAGTACTTC.

This clone is a singleton in its sample. The CDR3 region has the DNA TGCAGCGTTGTGGCACTAGCAATTGTCAATGAGCAGTTCTTC. Its translation is CSVVALAIVNEQFF. V is TRBV29-1 and J is TRBJ2-1, with a weak D call TRBD2 (6 bases). Looked up from germline, CDR1 is SQVTM and CDR2 is ANQGSEA. Trimming left V 4 bases short and J 6 bases short, with 16 bases between. The length of the CDR3 is 14 residues.